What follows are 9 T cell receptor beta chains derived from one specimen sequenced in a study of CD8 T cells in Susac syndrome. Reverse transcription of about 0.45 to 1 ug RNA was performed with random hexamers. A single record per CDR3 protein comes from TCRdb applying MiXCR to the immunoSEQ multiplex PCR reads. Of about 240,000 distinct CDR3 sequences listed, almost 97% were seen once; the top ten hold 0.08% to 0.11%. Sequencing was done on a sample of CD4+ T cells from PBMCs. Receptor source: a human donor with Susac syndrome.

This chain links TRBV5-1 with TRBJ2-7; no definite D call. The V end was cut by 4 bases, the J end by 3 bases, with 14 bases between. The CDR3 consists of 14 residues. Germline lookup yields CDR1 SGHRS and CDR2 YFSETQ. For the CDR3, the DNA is TGCGCCAGCAGCGGTGGATGGCAGCTCTACGAGCAGTACTTC. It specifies CASSGGWQLYEQYF.

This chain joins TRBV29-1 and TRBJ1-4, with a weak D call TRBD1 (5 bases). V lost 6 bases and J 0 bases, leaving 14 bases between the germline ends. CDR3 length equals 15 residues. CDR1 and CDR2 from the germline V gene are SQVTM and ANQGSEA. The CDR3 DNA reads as TGCAGCGTATCCCGGGGCAGTGCAACTAATGAAAAACTGTTTTTT. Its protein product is CSVSRGSATNEKLFF.

The CDR3: CATAAGTYEQYF. DNA of the CDR3: TGCGCCACCGCCGCGGGGACCTACGAGCAGTACTTC. The V call is TRBV10-1, the J call TRBJ2-7; D may be TRBD2 (6 bases). CDR3 length: 12 amino acids. The V end lost 10 bases, the J end lost 2 bases, and 12 bases lay between the germline ends. Germline V gene sequence: CDR1 WNHNN, CDR2 SYGVQD (reference sequence).

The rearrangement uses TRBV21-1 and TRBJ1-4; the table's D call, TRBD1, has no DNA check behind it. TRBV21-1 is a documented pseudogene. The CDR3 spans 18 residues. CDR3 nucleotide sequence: TGTGCCAGCCCTACCCGAGTAGGGGACACCTCAACTAATGAAAAACTGTTTTTT. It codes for CASPTRVGDTSTNEKLFF.

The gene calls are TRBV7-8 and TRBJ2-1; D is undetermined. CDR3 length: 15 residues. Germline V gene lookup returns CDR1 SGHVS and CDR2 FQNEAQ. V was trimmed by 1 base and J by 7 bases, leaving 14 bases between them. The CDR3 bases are TGTGCCAGCAGCTTAGAGGCCCATTCGGCGAATGAGCAGTTCTTC. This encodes CASSLEAHSANEQFF.

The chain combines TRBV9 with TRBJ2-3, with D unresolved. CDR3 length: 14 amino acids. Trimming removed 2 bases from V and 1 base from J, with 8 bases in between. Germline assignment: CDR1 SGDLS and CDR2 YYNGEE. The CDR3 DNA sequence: TGTGCCAGCAGCGTTGGTACAGGCACAGATACGCAGTATTTT. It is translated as CASSVGTGTDTQYF. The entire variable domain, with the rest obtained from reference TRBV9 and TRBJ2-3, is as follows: DSGVTQTPKHLITATGQRVTLRCSPRSGDLSVYWYQQSLDQGLQFLIQYYNGEERAKGNILERFSAQQFPDLHSELNLSSLELGDSALYFCASSVGTGTDTQYFGPGTRLTVL.

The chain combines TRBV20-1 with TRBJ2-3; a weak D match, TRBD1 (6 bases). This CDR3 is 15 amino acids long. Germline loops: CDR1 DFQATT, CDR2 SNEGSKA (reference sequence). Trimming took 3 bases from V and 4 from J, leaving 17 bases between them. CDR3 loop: CSASLTSTGADTQYF. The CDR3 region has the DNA TGCAGTGCTAGCCTAACTTCGACAGGTGCAGATACGCAGTATTTT.

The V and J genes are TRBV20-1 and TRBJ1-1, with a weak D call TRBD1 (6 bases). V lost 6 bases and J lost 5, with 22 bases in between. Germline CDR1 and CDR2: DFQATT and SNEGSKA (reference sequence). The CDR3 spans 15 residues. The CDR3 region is CSAPPPQGKGTEAFF. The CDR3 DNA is TGCAGTGCCCCCCCACCCCAGGGGAAGGGTACTGAAGCTTTCTTT.

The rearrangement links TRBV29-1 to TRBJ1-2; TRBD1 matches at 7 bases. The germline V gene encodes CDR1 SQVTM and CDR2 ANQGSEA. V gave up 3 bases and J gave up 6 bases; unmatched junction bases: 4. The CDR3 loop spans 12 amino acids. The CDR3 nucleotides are TGCAGCGTTGAGGCAGGGGGGAATGGCTACACCTTC. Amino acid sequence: CSVEAGGNGYTF.